This T cell receptor (beta chain) was captured by sequencing in a study of CD8+ T cells in alopecia areata. Study information: Treated patients were given oral tofacitinib, which was dosed at 5 to 10 mg twice daily.

Germline loops: CDR1 MGHRA, CDR2 YSYEKL. This CDR3 comprises 15 residues. The J segment lost 5 bases and the V segment lost 6 bases, leaving 9 bases of the junction unmatched. This clone was seen a handful of times. RNA extraction was followed by reverse transcription into cDNA, which acted as the sequencing template. Sequencing was performed with immunoSEQ multiplex PCR; in TCRdb, only in-frame clones are kept and a portion is missing. The table records around 61,000 clones, around half of them present only once. The sequencing here drew on CD8+ T cells sorted from blood, taken at week 0. The origin of this receptor is a human donor with alopecia areata. V and J are TRBV4-1 and TRBJ2-1; 8 bases are shared with TRBD2. Here the CDR3 reads CASRELREAHNEQFF. In DNA form, the CDR3 reads TGCGCCAGCAGAGAATTGCGGGAGGCCCACAATGAGCAGTTCTTC.